This TCR beta chain came from a study of post-analysis software for immune sequencing data (dated by TCRdb to about 2015). Context from the whole study: The recorded disease courses included relapsing-remitting, secondary progressive and progressive-relapsing multiple sclerosis, and some patients had no subtype annotation. The patient repertoires were compared against approximately ten previously published healthy control repertoires obtained from donors aged roughly 6 to 28 years. A subset of samples was prepared in parallel using single-end sample barcoding, then pooled and co-amplified after Illumina adapter ligation. Overall study results and their limits: Direct clustering with F measure showed strong co-clustering of samples prepared in the same batch, prompting a batch-effect correction. Significantly lower normalized Chao1 diversity was found in multiple sclerosis patients than in controls, suggesting substantial peripheral T-cell clonal expansion. The multiple sclerosis patient group was slightly younger than the control group. Patients showed significantly higher frequencies than controls for several TRBV segments, among them TRBV5-6, TRBV5-1 and TRBV20-1.

To demonstrate the VDJtools post-analysis software, TCR beta repertoires were profiled from the peripheral blood of more than ten young patients with multiple sclerosis. Multiple sclerosis patients were children and adolescents aged roughly 6 to 15 years. The library was built by means of PCR. Sequencing used an Illumina HiSeq 2500. To reduce PCR and sequencing biases, unique molecular identifiers were built into the TCR beta cDNA libraries. Around 500,000 cDNA molecules were obtained for every 1 to 10 million input T cells, so each molecule roughly corresponded to one T cell. The patient libraries were prepared and sequenced with the same protocol used for the earlier healthy control dataset. Within a given batch, samples were prepared together, multiplexed and sequenced on the same HiSeq lane. Turning to the authors' computational methods: MIGEC handled the raw barcoded reads, throwing out single-read molecular identifier groups before consensus assembly and CDR3 extraction. VDJtools was used for post-analysis of the clonotype tables, with diversity normalized by down-sampling every dataset to the smallest sample size. Repertoire overlap clustering matched CDR3 amino acid but not nucleotide sequences to correct batch-related cross-sample contamination. TCRdb trimmed public reads at Q25 via fastp, called clones via MiXCR and kept in-frame beta chains. Under each unique CDR3 protein, matching rows form one entry showing the most common genes and DNA. Here the V and J calls rest on TCRdb's processing, not on the authors' analysis. The sample contains 450,000 to 700,000 distinct CDR3 sequences, around 40% of them found a single time. The ten largest clonotypes hold 1.5% to 2% of the sample.

The germline V gene gives CDR1 as MNHEY and CDR2 as SVGAGI. The CDR3 sequence holds 14 residues, the cysteine and phenylalanine included. Only the CDR3 DNA is retained, 42 bases long and in frame from the first base. Between the V and J ends, shortened by 2 bases and 0 bases respectively, the junction contains 5 bases. This clonotype was detected many times. It lacks a known antigen. It has no much larger one-base neighbor in the sample; base qualities were not kept. The sequencing sample was made of blood. The receptor's source is a girl between 10 and 17 years old with multiple sclerosis. The chain couples TRBV6-5 to TRBJ2-1, with no reliable assignment of the D segment. The CDR3 region: CASSYGISYNEQFF. In nucleotides, the sequence is TGTGCCAGCAGTTACGGCATCTCCTACAATGAGCAGTTCTTC.